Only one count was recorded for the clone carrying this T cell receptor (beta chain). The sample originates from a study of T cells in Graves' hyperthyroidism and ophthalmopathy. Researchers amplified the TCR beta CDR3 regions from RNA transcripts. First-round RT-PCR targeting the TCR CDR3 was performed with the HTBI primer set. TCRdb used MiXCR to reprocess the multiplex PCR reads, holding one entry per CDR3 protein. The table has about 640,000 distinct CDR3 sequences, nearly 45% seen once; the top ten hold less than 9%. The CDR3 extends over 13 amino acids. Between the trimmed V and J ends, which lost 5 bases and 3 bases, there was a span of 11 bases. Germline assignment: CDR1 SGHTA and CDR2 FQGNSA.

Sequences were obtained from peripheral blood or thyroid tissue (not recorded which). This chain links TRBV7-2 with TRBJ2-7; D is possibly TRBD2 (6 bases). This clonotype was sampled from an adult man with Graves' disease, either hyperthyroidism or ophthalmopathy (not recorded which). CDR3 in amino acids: CASSDGTHYEQYF. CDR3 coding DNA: TGTGCCAGCAGCGATGGGACTCACTACGAGCAGTACTTC.